Shown below are 7 T cell receptor beta chains from a single sample sequenced in a study of Graves' ophthalmopathy and Graves' hyperthyroidism. RNA transcripts served as template for amplifying TCR beta CDR3 sequences. In the first round, RT-PCR was carried out with HTBI primers, and a multiplex PCR formed the second round. Each CDR3 protein gets one entry after TCRdb re-called the multiplex PCR reads with MiXCR. Of approximately 1.2 million distinct CDR3 sequences listed, about two fifths are singletons. What was sequenced was peripheral blood or thyroid tissue (not recorded which). The receptors derive from an adult man with Graves' hyperthyroidism.

This clonotype was counted a few times. The chain couples TRBV25-1 to TRBJ1-1, with D maybe TRBD1 (5 bases). Germline V CDR1 and CDR2: MGHDK, SYGVNS. The CDR3 loop spans 17 amino acids. The V gene lost 1 base and the J gene lost 3 bases, with 18 bases spanning the gap. In nucleotides, the CDR3 is TGTGCCAGCAGTGAATTCCCGGGGCGGGACCGTTACACTGAAGCTTTCTTT. Protein: CASSEFPGRDRYTEAFF.

This clonotype appeared a few times. The chain uses TRBV2 and TRBJ1-2, with 10 positions matching TRBD1. CDR1 and CDR2 (germline): SNHLY, FYNNEI. The CDR3 has 16 residues. J was trimmed by 8 bases and V by 6 bases; bases with no gene match: 15. The CDR3 coding sequence is TGTGCCAGCAGATATCGCGGCCGACAGGGGGCCGAAGGCTACACCTTC. This translates into CASRYRGRQGAEGYTF.

The chain is built from TRBV20-1 and TRBJ1-5, with D tentatively TRBD1 (6 bases). V lost 3 bases and J 7 bases, leaving 25 bases between the germline ends. CDR1 and CDR2 from the germline V gene are DFQATT and SNEGSKA (reference sequence). The CDR3 is 17 amino acids. The CDR3 DNA sequence: TGCAGTGCTAGGGATATCGGGGGCAGGGTCGTTAGACAGCCCCAGCATTTT. Its translation: CSARDIGGRVVRQPQHF.

The genes are TRBV7-8 and TRBJ2-7; perhaps TRBD1 as D (6 bases). CDR1 is SGHVS, CDR2 FQNEAQ, per germline. Trimming pared 5 bases from V and 3 bases from J, leaving 11 bases between. The CDR3 runs 13 residues. Written as DNA, the CDR3 is TGTGCCAGCAGCCGGGGACATGGCTACGAGCAGTACTTC. As protein: CASSRGHGYEQYF.

This clonotype has a count of ten or more. V gene TRBV12-3 or TRBV12-4 combines with J gene TRBJ1-2; D might be TRBD1 (5 bases). There are 15 residues in the CDR3. Trimming pared 3 bases from V and 4 bases from J, leaving 15 bases between. The CDR3 bases are TGTGCCAGCAGTTTCCTACGGGGGAGTCCCTATGGCTACACCTTC. It translates to CASSFLRGSPYGYTF.

This clonotype was counted a few times. The V and J genes are TRBV12-3 or TRBV12-4 and TRBJ2-5; 7 positions agree with TRBD1. CDR3 length: 17 amino acids. V gave up 6 bases and J gave up 6 bases; unmatched junction bases: 19. In nucleotides, the CDR3 is TGTGCCAGCAGAAGCCTCGGGACAGCGACGTTCCGAAAGACCCAGTACTTC. It is translated as CASRSLGTATFRKTQYF.

This chain links TRBV6-5 with TRBJ1-6; the D is unclear. The CDR3 runs 18 residues. Between the trimmed V and J ends, which lost 6 bases and 4 bases, there was a span of 22 bases. Per germline, CDR1 MNHEY and CDR2 SVGAGI. The DNA for the CDR3 is TGTGCCAGCAGCGCACGACCCGATAGGCGAGCATATAATTCACCCCTCCACTTT. Protein product: CASSARPDRRAYNSPLHF.